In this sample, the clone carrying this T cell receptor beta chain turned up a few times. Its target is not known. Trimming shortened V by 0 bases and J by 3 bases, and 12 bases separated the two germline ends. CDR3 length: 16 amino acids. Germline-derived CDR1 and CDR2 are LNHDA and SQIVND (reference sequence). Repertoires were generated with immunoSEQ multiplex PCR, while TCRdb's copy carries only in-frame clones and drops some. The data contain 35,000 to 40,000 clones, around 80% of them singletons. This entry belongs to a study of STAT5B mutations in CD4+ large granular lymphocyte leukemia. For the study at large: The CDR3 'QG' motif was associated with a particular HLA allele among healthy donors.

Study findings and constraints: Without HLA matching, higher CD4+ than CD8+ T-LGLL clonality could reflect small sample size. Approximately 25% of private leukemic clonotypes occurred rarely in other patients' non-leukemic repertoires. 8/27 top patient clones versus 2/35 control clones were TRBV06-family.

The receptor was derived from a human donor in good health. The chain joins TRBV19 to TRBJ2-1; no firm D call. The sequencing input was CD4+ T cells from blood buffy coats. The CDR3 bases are TGTGCCAGTAGTATAGACTCCGCGGAGCACTACAATGAGCAGTTCTTC. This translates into CASSIDSAEHYNEQFF.